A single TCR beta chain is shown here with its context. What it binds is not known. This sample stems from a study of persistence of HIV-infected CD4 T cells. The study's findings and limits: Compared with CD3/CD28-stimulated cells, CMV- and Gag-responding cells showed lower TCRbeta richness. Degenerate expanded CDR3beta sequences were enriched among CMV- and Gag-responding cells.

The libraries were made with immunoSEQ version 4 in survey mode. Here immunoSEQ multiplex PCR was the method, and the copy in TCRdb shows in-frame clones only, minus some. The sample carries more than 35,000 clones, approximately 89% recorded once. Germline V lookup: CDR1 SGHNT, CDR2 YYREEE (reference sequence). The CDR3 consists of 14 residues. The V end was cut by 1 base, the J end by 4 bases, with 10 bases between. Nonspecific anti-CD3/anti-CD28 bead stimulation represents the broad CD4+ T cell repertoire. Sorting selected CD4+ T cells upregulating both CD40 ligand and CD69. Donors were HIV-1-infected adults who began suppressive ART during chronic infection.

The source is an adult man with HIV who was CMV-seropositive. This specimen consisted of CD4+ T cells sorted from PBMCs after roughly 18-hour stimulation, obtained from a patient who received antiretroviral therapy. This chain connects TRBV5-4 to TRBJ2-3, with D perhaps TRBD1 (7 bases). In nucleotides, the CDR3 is TGTGCCAGCAGCTTGCAGGGGGGCCCAGATACGCAGTATTTT. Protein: CASSLQGGPDTQYF.